This is a list of T cell receptor beta chains from one sample in a study of cytomegalovirus exposure and HLA in healthy donors. TCRdb's copy holds only in-frame clones and misses some; the assay was immunoSEQ multiplex PCR. The sample shows some 110,000 clones, about 80% of them seen only once. Sequencing used PBMCs. The receptor set was obtained from a man under 40 in good health and CMV-seronegative. Both conserved end residues are part of each CDR3. A D gene is named only where the DNA matches it firmly.

D gene	V gene	J gene	CDR3 protein
NA	TRBV30	TRBJ2-1	CAWSPTSAGGSSYNEQFF
NA	TRBV19	TRBJ2-7	CASAQTALRKQYF
TRBD2	TRBV30	TRBJ2-5	CAWNPGLVETQYF
NA	TRBV11-3	TRBJ2-2	CASSLATVFDTGELFF
NA	TRBV6-5	TRBJ1-2	CASSSGADYGYTF
NA	TRBV30	TRBJ1-2	CALLGEAGDNYGYTF
NA	TRBV29-1	TRBJ2-3	CSVEGGAGSTDTQYF
NA	TRBV28	TRBJ2-7	CASSPHTVIYEQYF
TRBD1	TRBV5-4	TRBJ2-7	CASSLGGGQGPYEQYF
NA	TRBV6-5	TRBJ1-2	CASSPTGYGYTF
NA	TRBV10-3	TRBJ2-7	CAIKSNSEQYF
NA	TRBV5-1	TRBJ1-1	CASSLEAGGRAEAFF
TRBD2	TRBV4-1	TRBJ2-3	CASSQGFGRTSGRAPTDTQYF
NA	TRBV28	TRBJ2-3	CASSSVSTDTQYF
NA	TRBV7-3	TRBJ2-1	CASSSDNEQFF
NA	TRBV15	TRBJ1-1	CATSRDAGLVSFF